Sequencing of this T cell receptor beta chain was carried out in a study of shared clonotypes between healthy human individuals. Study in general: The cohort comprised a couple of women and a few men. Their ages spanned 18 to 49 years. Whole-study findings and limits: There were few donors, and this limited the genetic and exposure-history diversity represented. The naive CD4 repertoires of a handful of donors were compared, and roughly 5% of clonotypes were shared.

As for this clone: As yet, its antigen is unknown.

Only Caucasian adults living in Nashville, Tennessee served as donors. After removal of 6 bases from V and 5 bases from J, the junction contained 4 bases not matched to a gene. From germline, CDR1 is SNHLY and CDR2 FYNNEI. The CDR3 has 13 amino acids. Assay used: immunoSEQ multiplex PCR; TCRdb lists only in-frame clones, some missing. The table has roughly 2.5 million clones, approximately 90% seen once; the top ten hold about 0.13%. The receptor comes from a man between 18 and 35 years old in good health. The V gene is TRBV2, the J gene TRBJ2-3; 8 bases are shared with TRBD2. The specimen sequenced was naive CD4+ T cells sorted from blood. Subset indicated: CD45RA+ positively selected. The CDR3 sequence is CASRGGGIDTQYF. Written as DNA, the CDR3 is TGTGCCAGCAGGGGCGGGGGGATAGATACGCAGTATTTT.